These 3 T cell receptor beta chains came from one sample sequenced in a study of read filtering for tumor transcriptome and immune sequencing. Molecular barcoded adaptors covering alpha/delta and beta/gamma chains were used on 400 ng RNA. TCRdb fed the reads into MiXCR, producing one record per CDR3 protein. The table shows about 38,000 distinct CDR3 sequences, with roughly 15% occurring only once. Sequenced sample: a population of CD138-negative cells sorted from bone marrow. These receptors were collected from a donor over 35 with multiple myeloma.

This clonotype showed up many times. The chain joins TRBV30 to TRBJ2-7, with TRBD1 identical over 7 bases. The V gene end was trimmed by 2 bases and the J gene end by 9 bases; junction bases not matched to a gene: 4. Germline CDR1 reads GTSNPN; CDR2 reads SVGIG (reference sequence). The length of the CDR3 is 11 residues. For the CDR3, the DNA is TGTGCCTGGAGTAATGCAGGGGGGCAGTACTTC. It encodes CAWSNAGGQYF. Complete variable domain (other parts from reference TRBV30 and TRBJ2-7): SQTIHQWPATLVQPVGSPLSLECTVEGTSNPNLYWYRQAAGRGLQLLFYSVGIGQISSEVPQNLSASRPQDRQFILSSKKLLLSDSGFYLCAWSNAGGQYFGPGTRLTVT.

This clonotype was seen repeatedly, ten times or more. The chain has TRBV20-1 and TRBJ2-1; no clear D gene. Germline CDR1 DFQATT, CDR2 SNEGSKA (reference sequence). This CDR3 has 15 amino acids. Trimming shortened V by 5 bases and J by 0 bases, and 14 bases separated the two germline ends. DNA of the CDR3: TGCAGTGCTGCTCAAATTGAACACTCCTACAATGAGCAGTTCTTC. This codes for CSAAQIEHSYNEQFF.

Concerning this clonotype itself: Only one base separates this from a far larger clonotype, so it likely reflects a read error. This sequence joins TRBV7-3 and TRBJ2-1; D could derive from TRBD1 or TRBD2 (6 bases each). Germline values: CDR1 SGHTA, CDR2 FQGTGA. V lost 2 bases and J lost 3, with 26 bases in between. This CDR3 has 20 residues. CDR3 nucleotides: TGTGCCAGCAGCTTAGGCCGAGGGGGACTGACATCCACCTTCTACAATGAGCAGTTCTTC. This codes for CASSLGRGGLTSTFYNEQFF. The full variable domain, in which reference TRBV7-3 and TRBJ2-1 provide the parts outside the CDR3, is GAGVSQTPSNKVTEKGKYVELRCDPISGHTALYWYRQSLGQGPEFLIYFQGTGAADDSGLPNDRFFAVRPEGSVSTLKIQRTERGDSAVYLCASSLGRGGLTSTFYNEQFFGPGTRLTVL.